Following are 3 T cell receptor beta chains from one sample sequenced in a study of molecular identifiers for immune sequencing clone quantification. TCRdb ran MiXCR on the PCR reads and lists one entry per CDR3 protein. This sample has tens of thousands of distinct CDR3 sequences; around 17% occur once, and the top ten carry approximately 1.4%. The specimen was naive CD8+ T cells from blood, with Jurkat cell RNA spiked in. Stated subset: FACS-sorted CD8+CD4-CCR7+CD45RA+ naive T cells. These receptors all come from a human donor in good health. Some libraries in this study had Jurkat cell RNA spiked in.

At least ten counts were recorded for this clonotype. V usage is TRBV4-2 and J usage is TRBJ2-7; TRBD2 matches at 8 bases. Germline CDR1 reads LGHNA; CDR2 reads YNFKEQ. The ends lost 3 bases at V and 1 base at J; junction bases unmatched: 5. The CDR3 is made up of 15 amino acids. The CDR3 spells CASSHRTSPSYEQYF. The CDR3 nucleotides are TGTGCCAGCAGCCATAGGACTAGCCCTTCCTACGAGCAGTACTTC.

Worth noting for this clonotype: Given a much more abundant clone one base away, this may be a read error. DNA of the CDR3: TGTGCCAGCAGCCAGTACACCCCGGGACTAGGGGGCAATGAGCAGTTCTTC. This encodes CASSQYTPGLGGNEQFF. The chain joins TRBV4-2 to TRBJ2-1; 8 bases map to TRBD2. The CDR3 has 17 amino acids. The junction had 13 bases not matched to a gene; V was cut back by 3 bases and J by 6 bases. CDR1 is LGHNA and CDR2 is YNFKEQ in the germline V gene.

This clonotype was counted between two and nine times. This chain joins TRBV5-4 and TRBJ2-3; 8 positions agree with TRBD2. J was trimmed by 2 bases and V by 4 bases; bases with no gene match: 9. The CDR3 totals 16 residues. Germline CDR1 SGHNT, CDR2 YYREEE (reference sequence). The CDR3 sequence: CASSPPGLGITDTQYF. The CDR3 DNA is TGTGCCAGCAGCCCGCCGGGACTAGGCATCACAGATACGCAGTATTTT.